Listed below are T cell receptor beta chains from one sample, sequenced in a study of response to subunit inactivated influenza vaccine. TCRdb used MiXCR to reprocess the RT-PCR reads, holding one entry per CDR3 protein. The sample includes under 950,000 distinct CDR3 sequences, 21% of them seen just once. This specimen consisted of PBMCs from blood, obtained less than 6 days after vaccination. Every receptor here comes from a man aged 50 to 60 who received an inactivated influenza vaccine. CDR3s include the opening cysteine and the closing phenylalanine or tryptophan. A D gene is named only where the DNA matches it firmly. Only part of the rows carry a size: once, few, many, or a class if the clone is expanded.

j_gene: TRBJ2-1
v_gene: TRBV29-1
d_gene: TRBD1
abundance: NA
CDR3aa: CSARTGWDEQFF
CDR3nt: TGCAGCGCTAGGACAGGGTGGGATGAGCAGTTCTTC

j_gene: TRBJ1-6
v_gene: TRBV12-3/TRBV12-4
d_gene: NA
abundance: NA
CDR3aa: CASSLGRDINSPLHF
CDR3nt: TGTGCCAGCAGTTTAGGGCGGGATATTAATTCACCCCTCCACTTT

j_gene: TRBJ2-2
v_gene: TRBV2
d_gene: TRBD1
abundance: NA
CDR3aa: CASRGQDTGELFF
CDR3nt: TGTGCCAGCAGGGGACAGGACACCGGGGAGCTGTTTTTT

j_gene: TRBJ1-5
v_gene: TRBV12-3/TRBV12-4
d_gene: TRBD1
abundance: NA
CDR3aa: CASSTSVWTGHQPQHF
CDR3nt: TGTGCCAGCAGTACCTCGGTCTGGACAGGTCATCAGCCCCAGCATTTT

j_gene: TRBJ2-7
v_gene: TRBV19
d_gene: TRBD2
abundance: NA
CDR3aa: CASSRGVYSGSSQQYF
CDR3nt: TGTGCCAGTAGTAGAGGAGTATATAGCGGGAGTTCCCAGCAGTACTTC

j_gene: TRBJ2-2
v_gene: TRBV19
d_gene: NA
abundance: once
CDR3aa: CASSISRGRTGELFF
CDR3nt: TGTGCCAGTAGTATCTCCAGGGGACGAACCGGGGAGCTGTTTTTT

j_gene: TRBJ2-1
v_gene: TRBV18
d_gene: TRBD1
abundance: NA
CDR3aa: CASSPLQGARNEQFF
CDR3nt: TGTGCCAGCTCACCACTCCAGGGGGCGCGCAATGAGCAGTTCTTC

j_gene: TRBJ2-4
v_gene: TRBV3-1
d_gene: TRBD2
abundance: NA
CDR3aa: CASRHSGEVAKNIQYF
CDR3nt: TGTGCCAGCAGACATAGCGGGGAGGTAGCCAAAAACATTCAGTACTTC

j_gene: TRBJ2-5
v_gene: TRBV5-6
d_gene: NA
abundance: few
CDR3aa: CASSPGHLNSYQETQYF
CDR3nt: TGTGCCAGCAGCCCGGGACACCTAAACTCGTACCAAGAGACCCAGTACTTC

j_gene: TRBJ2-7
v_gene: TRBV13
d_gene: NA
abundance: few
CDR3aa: CASSGRIRTGLYEQYF
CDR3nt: TGTGCCAGCAGCGGGAGGATTCGGACAGGACTATACGAGCAGTACTTC

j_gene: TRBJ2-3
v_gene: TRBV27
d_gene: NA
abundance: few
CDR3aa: CASSFQPGHTNTQYF
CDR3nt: TGTGCCAGCAGTTTCCAACCCGGGCACACGAATACGCAGTATTTT

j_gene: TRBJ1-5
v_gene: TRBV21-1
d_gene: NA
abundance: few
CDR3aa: CASPGQGDQPQHF
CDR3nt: TGTGCCAGCCCCGGACAGGGCGATCAGCCCCAGCATTTT

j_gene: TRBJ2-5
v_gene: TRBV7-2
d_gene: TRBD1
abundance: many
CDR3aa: CASSKDRGLIETQYF
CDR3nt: TGTGCCAGCAGCAAGGACAGGGGATTAATAGAGACCCAGTACTTC

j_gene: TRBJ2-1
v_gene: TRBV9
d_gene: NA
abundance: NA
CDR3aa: CASSVQDGYNEQFF
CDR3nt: TGTGCCAGCAGCGTACAGGACGGTTACAATGAGCAGTTCTTC

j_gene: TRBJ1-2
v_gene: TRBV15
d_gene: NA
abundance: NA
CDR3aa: CATSRDKVWTGYGYTF
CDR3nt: TGTGCCACCAGCAGAGATAAGGTGTGGACTGGCTATGGCTACACCTTC

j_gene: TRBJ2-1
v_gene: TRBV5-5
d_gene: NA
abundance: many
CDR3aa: CASSLPGNEQFF
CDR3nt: TGCGCCAGCAGCTTGCCTGGTAATGAGCAGTTCTTC

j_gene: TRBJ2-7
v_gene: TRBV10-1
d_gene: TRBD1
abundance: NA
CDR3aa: CAIIRDRGYEQYF
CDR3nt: TGCGCCATTATCCGGGACAGGGGGTACGAGCAGTACTTC

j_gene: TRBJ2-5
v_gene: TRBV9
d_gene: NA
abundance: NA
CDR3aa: CASSVGPSQETQYF
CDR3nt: TGTGCCAGCAGCGTAGGCCCCAGTCAAGAGACCCAGTACTTC

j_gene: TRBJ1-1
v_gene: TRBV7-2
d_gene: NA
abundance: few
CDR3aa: CASSLWAGKDTEAFF
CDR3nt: TGTGCCAGCAGCTTATGGGCGGGGAAGGACACTGAAGCTTTCTTT

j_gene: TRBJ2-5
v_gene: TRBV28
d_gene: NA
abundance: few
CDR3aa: CASKQMYQETQYF
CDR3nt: TGTGCCAGCAAACAGATGTACCAAGAGACCCAGTACTTC

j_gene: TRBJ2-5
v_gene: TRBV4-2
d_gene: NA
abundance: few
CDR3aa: CASSQDKGRNQETQYF
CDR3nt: TGTGCCAGCAGCCAAGACAAAGGGCGGAACCAAGAGACCCAGTACTTC

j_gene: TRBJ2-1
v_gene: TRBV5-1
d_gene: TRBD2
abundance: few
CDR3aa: CASSLDSSGGYKQFF
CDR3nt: TGCGCCAGCAGCTTGGATTCTAGCGGGGGGTATAAGCAGTTCTTC

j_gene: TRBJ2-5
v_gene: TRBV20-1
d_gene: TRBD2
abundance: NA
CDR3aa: CSDSQAGGGETQYF
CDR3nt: TGCAGTGACAGCCAAGCGGGAGGGGGGGAGACCCAGTACTTC

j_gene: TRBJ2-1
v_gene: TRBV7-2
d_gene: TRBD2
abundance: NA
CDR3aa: CASSQLAGGSHEQFF
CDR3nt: TGTGCCAGCAGCCAACTAGCGGGAGGCAGTCATGAGCAGTTCTTC

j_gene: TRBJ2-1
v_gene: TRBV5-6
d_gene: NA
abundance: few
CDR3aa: CASSSAEKGQWNEQFF
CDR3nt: TGTGCCAGCAGCTCAGCAGAGAAGGGGCAGTGGAATGAGCAGTTCTTC

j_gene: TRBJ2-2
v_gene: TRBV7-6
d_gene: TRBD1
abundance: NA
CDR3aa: CASSLVLGQGSGELFF
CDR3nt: TGTGCCAGCAGCTTAGTGTTGGGACAGGGGAGCGGGGAGCTGTTTTTT

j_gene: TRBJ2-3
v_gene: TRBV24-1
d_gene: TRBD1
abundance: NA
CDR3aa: CATSSRQGDSTDTQYF
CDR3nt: TGTGCCACCTCAAGCCGACAGGGGGATTCCACAGATACGCAGTATTTT

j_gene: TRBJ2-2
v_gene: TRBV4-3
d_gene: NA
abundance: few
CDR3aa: CASRPLRVTGELFF
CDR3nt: TGCGCCAGCAGGCCACTCAGGGTTACCGGGGAGCTGTTTTTT

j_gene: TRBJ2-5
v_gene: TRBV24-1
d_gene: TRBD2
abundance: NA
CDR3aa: CATSAVGLAGETQYF
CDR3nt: TGTGCCACCAGTGCCGTGGGACTAGCGGGAGAGACCCAGTACTTC

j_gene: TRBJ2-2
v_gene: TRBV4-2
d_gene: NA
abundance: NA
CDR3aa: CASSQDRFTGELFF
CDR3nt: TGTGCCAGCAGCCAAGACAGGTTCACCGGGGAGCTGTTTTTT

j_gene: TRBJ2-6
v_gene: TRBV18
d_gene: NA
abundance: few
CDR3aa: CASSNHNAGSGVLTF
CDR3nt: TGTGCCAGCTCAAACCACAATGCAGGGTCCGGCGTCCTGACTTTC

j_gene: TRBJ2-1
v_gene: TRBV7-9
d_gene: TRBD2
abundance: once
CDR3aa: CASSLGSGSYYNEQFF
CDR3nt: TGTGCCAGCAGCTTAGGGAGCGGGAGCTACTACAATGAGCAGTTCTTC

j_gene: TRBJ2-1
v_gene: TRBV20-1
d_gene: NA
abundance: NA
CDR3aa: CSAMQGLEKFF
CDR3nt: TGCAGTGCTATGCAGGGCCTCGAGAAGTTCTTC

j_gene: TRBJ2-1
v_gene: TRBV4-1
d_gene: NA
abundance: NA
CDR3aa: CASSQVAGFNEQFF
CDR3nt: TGCGCCAGCAGCCAAGTAGCAGGATTCAATGAGCAGTTCTTC

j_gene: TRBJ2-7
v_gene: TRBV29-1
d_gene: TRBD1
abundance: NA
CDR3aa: CSVEWGQGYEQYF
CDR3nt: TGCAGCGTTGAATGGGGACAGGGTTACGAGCAGTACTTC

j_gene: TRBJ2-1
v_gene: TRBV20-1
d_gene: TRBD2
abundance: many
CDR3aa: CSASGGLAGYNEQFF
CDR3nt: TGCAGTGCTAGCGGGGGGCTAGCGGGGTACAATGAGCAGTTCTTC